The clone carrying this TCR beta chain was detected only a few times. As yet, its antigen is unknown. This entry comes from a study of regulatory T cells in long-lasting Graves disease. Notes on the study in general: Newly diagnosed patients had higher TCR diversity than persistent Graves' patients did.

Arm-PCR of CDR3 regions and iRepertoire HTBI primers were the basis on which TCR beta libraries were built. TCRdb passed the multiplex PCR reads through MiXCR, listing each CDR3 protein once. The sample has fewer than 500,000 distinct CDR3 sequences, 16% seen once; the top ten hold 10% to 15%. This CDR3 has 14 residues. Trimming shortened V by 1 base and J by 4 bases, and 9 bases separated the two germline ends. The germline gives CDR1 LNHDA, CDR2 SQIVND (reference sequence). Time point noted: newly diagnosed GD, antithyroid drugs for less than 3 months. There was RNA extracted from PBMCs, and the TCR library was made from it. Criteria from the American Thyroid Association guidelines were applied to diagnose Graves' disease. A further study also used this sample, focusing on T cells in Graves' hyperthyroidism and ophthalmopathy.

This material consisted of peripheral blood mononuclear cells (PBMCs), taken at new diagnosis, from a patient treated with antithyroid drugs. The sequence was collected from a man between 40 and 49 years old with Graves disease. V and J are TRBV19 and TRBJ2-3, with TRBD2 as a possible D gene (6 bases). As DNA, the CDR3 is TGTGCCAGTAGTATAGCGGGAGCTGCAGATACGCAGTATTTT. This codes for CASSIAGAADTQYF.